This T cell receptor (beta chain) was captured by sequencing in a study of PD-L1 blockade in urothelial cancer. Study details: Blood was subjected to analysis at 3 weeks (second dose) and 6 weeks following treatment start. Researchers found blood samples held a median of roughly 140,000 T cells. Study findings and constraints: Tumor-associated clones in the blood of durable-benefit patients grew more at 3 weeks.

Germline-derived CDR1 and CDR2 are MNHNY and SVGAGI (reference sequence). The V and J ends lost 8 bases and 4 bases respectively, with 18 bases between them. The CDR3 consists of 14 residues. TCRdb's table, derived via immunoSEQ multiplex PCR, lists solely in-frame clones and lacks some. The table records some 35,000 clones, around nine tenths of them present only once. The number of samples from each patient was between 1 and 8, taken pretreatment and on-treatment. About this clone itself: The antigen remains unidentified.

Sample: PBMCs, taken around atezolizumab (anti-PD-L1) treatment. The rearrangement links TRBV6-6 to TRBJ2-7; D uncertain. This sequence originates from a man in his sixties or seventies with urothelial cancer. The CDR3 sequence is CASRGPSPPYEQYF. CDR3 in DNA: TGTGCCAGCCGAGGCCCGTCCCCCCCTTACGAGCAGTACTTC.